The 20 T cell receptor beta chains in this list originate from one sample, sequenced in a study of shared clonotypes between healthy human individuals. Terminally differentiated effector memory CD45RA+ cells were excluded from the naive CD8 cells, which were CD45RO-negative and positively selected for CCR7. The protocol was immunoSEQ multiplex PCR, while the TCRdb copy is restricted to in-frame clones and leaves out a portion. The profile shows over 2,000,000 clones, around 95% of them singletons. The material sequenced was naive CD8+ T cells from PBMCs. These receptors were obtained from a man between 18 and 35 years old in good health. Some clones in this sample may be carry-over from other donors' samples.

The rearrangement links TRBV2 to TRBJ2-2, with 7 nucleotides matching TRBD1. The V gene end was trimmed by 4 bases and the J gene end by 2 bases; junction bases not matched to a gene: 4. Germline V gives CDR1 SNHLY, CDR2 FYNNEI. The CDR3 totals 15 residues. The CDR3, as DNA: TGTGCCAGCAGTGTTGGGACAGAAAACACCGGGGAGCTGTTTTTT. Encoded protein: CASSVGTENTGELFF.

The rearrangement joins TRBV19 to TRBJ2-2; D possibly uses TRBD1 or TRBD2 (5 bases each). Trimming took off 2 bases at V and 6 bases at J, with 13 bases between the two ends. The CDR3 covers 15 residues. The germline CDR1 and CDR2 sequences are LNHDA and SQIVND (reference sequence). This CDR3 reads CASSILRWGSGELFF. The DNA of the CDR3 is TGTGCCAGTAGTATATTACGGTGGGGGTCCGGGGAGCTGTTTTTT.

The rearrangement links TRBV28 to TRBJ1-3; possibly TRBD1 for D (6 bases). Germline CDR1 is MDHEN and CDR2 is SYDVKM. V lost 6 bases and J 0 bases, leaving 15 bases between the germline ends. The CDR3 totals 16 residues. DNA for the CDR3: TGTGCCAGCAGCCGGGGACAACTTCTCTCTGGAAACACCATATATTTT. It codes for CASSRGQLLSGNTIYF.

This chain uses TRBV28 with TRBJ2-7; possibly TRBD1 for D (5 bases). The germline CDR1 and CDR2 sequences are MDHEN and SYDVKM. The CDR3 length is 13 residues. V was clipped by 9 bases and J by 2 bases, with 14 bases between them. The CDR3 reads CASEQGVTYEQYF. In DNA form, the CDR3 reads TGTGCCAGTGAGCAGGGTGTAACCTACGAGCAGTACTTC. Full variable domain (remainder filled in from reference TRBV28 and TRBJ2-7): DVKVTQSSRYLVKRTGEKVFLECVQDMDHENMFWYRQDPGLGLRLIYFSYDVKMKEKGDIPEGYSVSREKKERFSLILESASTNQTSMYLCASEQGVTYEQYFGPGTRLTVT.

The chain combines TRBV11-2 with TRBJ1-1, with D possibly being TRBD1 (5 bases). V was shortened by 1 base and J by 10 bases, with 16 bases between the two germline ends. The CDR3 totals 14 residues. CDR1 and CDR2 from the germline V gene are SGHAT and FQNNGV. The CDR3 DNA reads TGTGCCAGCAGCTTAGCAGCGACAGCCGTCGGAGCTTTCTTT. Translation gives CASSLAATAVGAFF.

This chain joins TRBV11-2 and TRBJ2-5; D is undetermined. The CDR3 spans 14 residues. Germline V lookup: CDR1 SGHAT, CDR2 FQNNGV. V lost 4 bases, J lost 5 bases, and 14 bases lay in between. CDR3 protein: CASSSPRSYETQYF. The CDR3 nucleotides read TGTGCCAGCAGCTCACCGCGGAGCTATGAGACCCAGTACTTC. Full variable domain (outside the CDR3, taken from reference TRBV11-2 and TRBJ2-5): EAGVAQSPRYKIIEKRQSVAFWCNPISGHATLYWYQQILGQGPKLLIQFQNNGVVDDSQLPKDRFSAERLKGVDSTLKIQPAKLEDSAVYLCASSSPRSYETQYFGPGTRLLVL.

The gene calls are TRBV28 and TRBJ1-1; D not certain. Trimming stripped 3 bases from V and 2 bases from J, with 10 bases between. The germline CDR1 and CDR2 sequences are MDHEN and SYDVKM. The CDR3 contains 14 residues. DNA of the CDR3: TGTGCCAGCAGTTTCGAACATACCAACACTGAAGCTTTCTTT. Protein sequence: CASSFEHTNTEAFF. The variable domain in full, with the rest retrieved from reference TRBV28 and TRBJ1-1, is DVKVTQSSRYLVKRTGEKVFLECVQDMDHENMFWYRQDPGLGLRLIYFSYDVKMKEKGDIPEGYSVSREKKERFSLILESASTNQTSMYLCASSFEHTNTEAFFGQGTRLTVV.

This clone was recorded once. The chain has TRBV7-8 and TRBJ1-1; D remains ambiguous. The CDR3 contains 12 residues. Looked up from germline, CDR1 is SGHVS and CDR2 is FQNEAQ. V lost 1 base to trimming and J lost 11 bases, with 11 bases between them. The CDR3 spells CASSLEREYAFF. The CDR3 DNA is TGTGCCAGCAGCTTAGAGCGTGAGTACGCTTTCTTT.

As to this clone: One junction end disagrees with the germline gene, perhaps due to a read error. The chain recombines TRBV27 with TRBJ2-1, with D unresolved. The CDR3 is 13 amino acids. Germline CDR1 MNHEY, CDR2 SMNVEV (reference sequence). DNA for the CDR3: TGTGCCAGCAGTTTAAACTCCAACAATGAGCAGTTCTTC. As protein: CASSLNSNNEQFF.

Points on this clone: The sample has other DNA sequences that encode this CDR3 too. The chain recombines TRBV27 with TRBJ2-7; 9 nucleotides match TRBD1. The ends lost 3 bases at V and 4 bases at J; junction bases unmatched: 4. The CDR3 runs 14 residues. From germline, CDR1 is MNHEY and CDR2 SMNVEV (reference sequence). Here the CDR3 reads CASSLTGGAYEQYF. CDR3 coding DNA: TGTGCCAGCAGTTTGACAGGGGGAGCGTACGAGCAGTACTTC.

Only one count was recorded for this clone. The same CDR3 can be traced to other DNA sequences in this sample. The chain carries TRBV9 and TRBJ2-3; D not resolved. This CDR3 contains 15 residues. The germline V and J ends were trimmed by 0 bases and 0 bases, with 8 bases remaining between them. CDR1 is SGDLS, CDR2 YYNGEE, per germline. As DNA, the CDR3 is TGTGCCAGCAGCGTAGGCAGTGCTAGCACAGATACGCAGTATTTT. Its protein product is CASSVGSASTDTQYF. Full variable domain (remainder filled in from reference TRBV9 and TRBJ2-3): DSGVTQTPKHLITATGQRVTLRCSPRSGDLSVYWYQQSLDQGLQFLIQYYNGEERAKGNILERFSAQQFPDLHSELNLSSLELGDSALYFCASSVGSASTDTQYFGPGTRLTVL.

The CDR3 sequence is CATFPNSPLHF. As DNA, the CDR3 is TGTGCCACCTTCCCAAATTCACCCCTCCACTTT. V and J are TRBV30 and TRBJ1-6; the D is unclear. Germline assignment: CDR1 GTSNPN and CDR2 SVGIG (reference sequence). This CDR3 region has 11 residues. The V and J ends lost 8 bases and 7 bases respectively, with 9 bases between them. Using reference TRBV30 and TRBJ1-6 for the parts outside the CDR3, the full variable domain is SQTIHQWPATLVQPVGSPLSLECTVEGTSNPNLYWYRQAAGRGLQLLFYSVGIGQISSEVPQNLSASRPQDRQFILSSKKLLLSDSGFYLCATFPNSPLHFGNGTRLTVT.

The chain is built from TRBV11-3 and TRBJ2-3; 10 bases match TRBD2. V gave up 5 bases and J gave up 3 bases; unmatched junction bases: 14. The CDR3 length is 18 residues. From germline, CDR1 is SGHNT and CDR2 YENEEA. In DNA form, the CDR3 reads TGTGCCAGCAGCAGATTGGTGGATAGCGGGGGGCCGACAGATACGCAGTATTTT. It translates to CASSRLVDSGGPTDTQYF. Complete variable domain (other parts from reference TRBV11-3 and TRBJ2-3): EAGVVQSPRYKIIEKKQPVAFWCNPISGHNTLYWYLQNLGQGPELLIRYENEEAVDDSQLPKDRFSAERLKGVDSTLKIQPAELGDSAVYLCASSRLVDSGGPTDTQYFGPGTRLTVL.

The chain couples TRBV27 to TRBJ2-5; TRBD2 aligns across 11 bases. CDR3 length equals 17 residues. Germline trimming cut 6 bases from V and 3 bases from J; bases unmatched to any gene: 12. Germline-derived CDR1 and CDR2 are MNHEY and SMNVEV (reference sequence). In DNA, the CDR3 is TGTGCCAGCAGCTTCAGGGGGCGACTAGCGGGGAAAGAGACCCAGTACTTC. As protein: CASSFRGRLAGKETQYF.

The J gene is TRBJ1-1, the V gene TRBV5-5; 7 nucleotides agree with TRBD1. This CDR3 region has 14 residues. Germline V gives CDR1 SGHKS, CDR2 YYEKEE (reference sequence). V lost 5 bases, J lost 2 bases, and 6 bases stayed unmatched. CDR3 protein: CASRQGGRNTEAFF. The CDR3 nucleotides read TGTGCCAGCAGGCAGGGGGGGCGAAACACTGAAGCTTTCTTT.

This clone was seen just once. In DNA form, the CDR3 reads TGTGCCAGCAGTGATCAGGGTTATGGCTACACCTTC. Protein product: CASSDQGYGYTF. J is TRBJ1-2 and V is TRBV9; possibly TRBD1 for D (5 bases). This CDR3 region has 12 residues. Per germline, CDR1 SGDLS and CDR2 YYNGEE. Trimming stripped 5 bases from V and 5 bases from J, with 10 bases between. The complete variable domain, with remaining parts taken from reference TRBV9 and TRBJ1-2, reads DSGVTQTPKHLITATGQRVTLRCSPRSGDLSVYWYQQSLDQGLQFLIQYYNGEERAKGNILERFSAQQFPDLHSELNLSSLELGDSALYFCASSDQGYGYTFGSGTRLTVV.

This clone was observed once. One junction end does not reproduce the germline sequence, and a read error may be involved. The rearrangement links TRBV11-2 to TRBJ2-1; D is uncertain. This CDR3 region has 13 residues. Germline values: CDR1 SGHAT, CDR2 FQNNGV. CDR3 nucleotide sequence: TGTGCCAGCAGGTTAGAAAGTCAGAATGAGCAGTTCTTC. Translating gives CASRLESQNEQFF.

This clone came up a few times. The CDR3 here is CASSSLLGASYGYTF. CDR3 nucleotide sequence: TGTGCCAGCAGCTCTCTATTGGGGGCAAGCTATGGCTACACCTTC. V gene TRBV7-9 combines with J gene TRBJ1-2; D possibly corresponds to TRBD1 (6 bases). Germline V gene data show CDR1 as SEHNR and CDR2 as FQNEAQ (reference sequence). V was clipped by 4 bases and J by 4 bases, with 16 bases between them. The CDR3 is 15 residues long.

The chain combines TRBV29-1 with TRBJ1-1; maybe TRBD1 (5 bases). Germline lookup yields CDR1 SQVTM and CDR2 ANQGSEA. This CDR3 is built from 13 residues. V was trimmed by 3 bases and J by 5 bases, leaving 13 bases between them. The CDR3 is CSVDLYGTTEAFF. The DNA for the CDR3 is TGCAGCGTTGACCTTTATGGGACTACTGAAGCTTTCTTT.

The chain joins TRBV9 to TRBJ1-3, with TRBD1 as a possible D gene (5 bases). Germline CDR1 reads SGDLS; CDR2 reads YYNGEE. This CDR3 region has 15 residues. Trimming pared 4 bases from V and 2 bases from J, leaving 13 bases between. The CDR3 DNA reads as TGTGCCAGCAGCTATTCAGGGAAGACTGGAAACACCATATATTTT. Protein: CASSYSGKTGNTIYF.